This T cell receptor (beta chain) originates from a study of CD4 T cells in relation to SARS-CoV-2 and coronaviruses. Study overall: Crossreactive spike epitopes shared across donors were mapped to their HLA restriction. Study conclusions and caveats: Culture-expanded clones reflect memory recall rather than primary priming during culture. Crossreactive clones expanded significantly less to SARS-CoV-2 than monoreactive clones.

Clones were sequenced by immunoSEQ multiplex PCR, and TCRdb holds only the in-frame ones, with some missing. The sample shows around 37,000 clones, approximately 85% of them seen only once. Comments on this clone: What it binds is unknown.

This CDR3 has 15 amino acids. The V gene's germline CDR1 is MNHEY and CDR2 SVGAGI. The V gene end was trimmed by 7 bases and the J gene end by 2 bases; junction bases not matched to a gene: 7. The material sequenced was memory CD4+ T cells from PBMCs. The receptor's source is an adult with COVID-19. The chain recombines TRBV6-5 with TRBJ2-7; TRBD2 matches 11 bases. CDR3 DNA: TGTGCCAGCACGGGGACTAGCGGATCTACCTACGAGCAGTACTTC. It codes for CASTGTSGSTYEQYF.